This TCR beta chain is from a study of spatial heterogeneity in lung cancer. About the research overall: Alpha-chain detections were consistently fewer than beta-chain detections among the sequences.

This clonotype was observed many times. CDR3 length: 12 residues. CDR1 DFQATT and CDR2 SNEGSKA come from the germline V gene (reference sequence). V dropped 5 bases and J dropped 8; count of bases not matched to a gene: 6. Time point denoted: sample taken at primary tumor resection. In each case, whole RNA from tumor, nontumor lung or frozen PBMC was sequenced unsorted. More than 70 TRACERx patients with early, untreated non-small cell lung cancer donated samples. TCRdb itself ran the 5' RACE reads through MiXCR, one entry per CDR3 protein. The sample yields more than 15,000 distinct CDR3 sequences, about a fifth seen once.

The rearrangement links TRBV20-1 to TRBJ1-5; 7 bases are shared with TRBD1. The sample was PBMCs, taken at surgery. This receptor was obtained from a female donor with early-stage non-small cell lung cancer. The CDR3 here is CSALTGAEPQHF. The CDR3 DNA reads as TGCAGTGCTCTTACAGGGGCCGAGCCCCAGCATTTT.